The text below deals with one T cell receptor (beta chain). What it recognizes is unknown. This sample was taken from a study of T cell responses to AZD1222 COVID-19 vaccine. Broader study findings: Spike-specific TCR breadth and depth went up after people got two AZD1222 doses. Baseline seropositivity characterized only a handful of AZD1222 recipients. Donors, mostly white British, included more females; clonal diversity was possibly underestimated.

Profiling relied on immunoSEQ multiplex PCR, and the TCRdb table lists in-frame clones only, not all of them. This table has 120,000 to 150,000 clones, 88% appearing once. Germline V lookup: CDR1 MNHEY, CDR2 SVGAGI. There are 14 residues in the CDR3. V lost 0 bases and J lost 6, with 9 bases in between. The source material was peripheral blood, sampled on day 0 of AZD1222 vaccination. The receptor comes from an adult in good health. The chain couples TRBV6-5 to TRBJ1-5, with D unresolved. The DNA of the CDR3 is TGTGCCAGCAGTTACTCGAGAGGAATTCAGCCCCAGCATTTT. Its protein is CASSYSRGIQPQHF.